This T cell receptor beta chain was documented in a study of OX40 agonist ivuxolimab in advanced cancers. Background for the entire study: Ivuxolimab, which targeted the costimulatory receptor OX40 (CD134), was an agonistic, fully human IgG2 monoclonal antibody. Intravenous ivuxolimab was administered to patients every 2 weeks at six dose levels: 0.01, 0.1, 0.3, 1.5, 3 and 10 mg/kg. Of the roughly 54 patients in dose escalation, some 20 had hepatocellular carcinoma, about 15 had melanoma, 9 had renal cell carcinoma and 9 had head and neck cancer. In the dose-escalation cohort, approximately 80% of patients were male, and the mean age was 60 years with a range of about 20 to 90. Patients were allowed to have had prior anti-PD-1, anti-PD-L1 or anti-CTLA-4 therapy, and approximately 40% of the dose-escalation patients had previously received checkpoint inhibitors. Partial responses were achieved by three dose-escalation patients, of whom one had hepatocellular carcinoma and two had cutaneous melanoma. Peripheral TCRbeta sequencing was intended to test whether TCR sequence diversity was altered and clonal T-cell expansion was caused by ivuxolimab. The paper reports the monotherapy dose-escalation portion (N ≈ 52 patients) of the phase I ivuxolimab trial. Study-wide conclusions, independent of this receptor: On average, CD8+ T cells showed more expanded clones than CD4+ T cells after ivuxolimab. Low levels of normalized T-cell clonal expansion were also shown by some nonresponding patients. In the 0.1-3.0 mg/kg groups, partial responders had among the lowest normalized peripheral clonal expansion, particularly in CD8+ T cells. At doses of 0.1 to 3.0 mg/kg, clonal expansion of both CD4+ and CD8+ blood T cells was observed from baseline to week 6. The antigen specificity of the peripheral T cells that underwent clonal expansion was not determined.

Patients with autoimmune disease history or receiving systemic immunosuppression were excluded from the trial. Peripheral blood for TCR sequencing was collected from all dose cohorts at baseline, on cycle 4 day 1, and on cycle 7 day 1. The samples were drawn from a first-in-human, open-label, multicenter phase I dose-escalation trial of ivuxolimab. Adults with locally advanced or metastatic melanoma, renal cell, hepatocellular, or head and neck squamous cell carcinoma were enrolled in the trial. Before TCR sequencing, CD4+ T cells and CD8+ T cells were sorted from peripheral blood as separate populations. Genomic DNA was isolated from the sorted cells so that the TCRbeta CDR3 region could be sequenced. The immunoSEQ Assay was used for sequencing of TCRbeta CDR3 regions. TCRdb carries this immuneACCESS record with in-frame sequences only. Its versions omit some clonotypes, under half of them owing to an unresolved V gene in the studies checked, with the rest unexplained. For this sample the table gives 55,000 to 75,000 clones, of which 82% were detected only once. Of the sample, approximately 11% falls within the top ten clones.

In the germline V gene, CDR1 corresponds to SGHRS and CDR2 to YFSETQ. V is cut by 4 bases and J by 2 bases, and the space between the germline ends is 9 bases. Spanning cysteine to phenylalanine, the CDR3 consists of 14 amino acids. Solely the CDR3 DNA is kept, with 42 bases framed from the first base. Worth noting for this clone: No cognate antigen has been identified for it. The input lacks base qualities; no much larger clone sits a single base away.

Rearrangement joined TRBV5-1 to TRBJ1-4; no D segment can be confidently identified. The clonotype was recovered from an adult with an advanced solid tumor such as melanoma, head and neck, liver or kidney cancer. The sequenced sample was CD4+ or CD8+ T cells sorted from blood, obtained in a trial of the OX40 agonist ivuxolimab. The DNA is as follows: TGCGCCAGCAGCATCGATACTACTAATGAAAAACTGTTTTTT. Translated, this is CASSIDTTNEKLFF.